The TCR beta chain described here comes from a study of CD8 T cells in ankylosing spondylitis. Regarding the study as a whole: Blood of patients with ankylosing spondylitis appeared to be characterized by a TCR beta motif of eight highly homologous variants. Peripheral blood held disease-linked clones only at relatively low frequency, and these were CD8+.

5'-RACE, quantitative and with molecular barcodes, yielded the TCR beta libraries. TCRdb ran MiXCR on the 5' RACE reads and lists one entry per CDR3 protein. Altogether some 800,000 distinct CDR3 sequences are present, over 9.5% being singletons, with the ten largest covering about 0.5%. This clonotype was seen only a few times. Antigen unknown. Per the germline V gene, CDR1 is SEHNR and CDR2 is FQNEAQ (reference sequence). The CDR3 covers 12 residues. Trimming removed 5 bases from V and 9 bases from J, with 12 bases in between. This receptor was identified in a male donor with ankylosing spondylitis. The rearrangement joins TRBV7-9 to TRBJ2-3; perhaps TRBD2 as D (5 bases). Sequencing used blood, either unsorted or a sorted T cell fraction (not recorded which). DNA for the CDR3: TGTGCCAGCAGCCTGGACTGGCCCACGCAGTATTTT. It encodes CASSLDWPTQYF.